The sequence of this TCR beta chain was determined in a study of blood T cell repertoires in COVID-19. This clone has just one count. TCRdb keeps only in-frame clones here, not all; method: immunoSEQ multiplex PCR. The sample has 350,000 to 400,000 clones, 88% seen once. The CDR3 is made up of 15 amino acids. Trimming removed 4 bases from V and 3 bases from J; junction bases left unmatched: 6. Germline V lookup: CDR1 SEHNR, CDR2 FQNEAQ (reference sequence). Each recovered donor of Cohort 3 presented with two negative PCRs, clearance, or symptom resolution. Material: PBMCs or T cells enriched from blood (not recorded which). This clonotype was sampled from a young woman who had recovered from COVID-19. The rearrangement links TRBV7-9 to TRBJ1-1, with 9 bases matching TRBD1. The CDR3 protein is CASSSWDRDHTEAFF. The CDR3 bases are TGTGCCAGCAGCTCCTGGGACAGGGACCACACTGAAGCTTTCTTT.